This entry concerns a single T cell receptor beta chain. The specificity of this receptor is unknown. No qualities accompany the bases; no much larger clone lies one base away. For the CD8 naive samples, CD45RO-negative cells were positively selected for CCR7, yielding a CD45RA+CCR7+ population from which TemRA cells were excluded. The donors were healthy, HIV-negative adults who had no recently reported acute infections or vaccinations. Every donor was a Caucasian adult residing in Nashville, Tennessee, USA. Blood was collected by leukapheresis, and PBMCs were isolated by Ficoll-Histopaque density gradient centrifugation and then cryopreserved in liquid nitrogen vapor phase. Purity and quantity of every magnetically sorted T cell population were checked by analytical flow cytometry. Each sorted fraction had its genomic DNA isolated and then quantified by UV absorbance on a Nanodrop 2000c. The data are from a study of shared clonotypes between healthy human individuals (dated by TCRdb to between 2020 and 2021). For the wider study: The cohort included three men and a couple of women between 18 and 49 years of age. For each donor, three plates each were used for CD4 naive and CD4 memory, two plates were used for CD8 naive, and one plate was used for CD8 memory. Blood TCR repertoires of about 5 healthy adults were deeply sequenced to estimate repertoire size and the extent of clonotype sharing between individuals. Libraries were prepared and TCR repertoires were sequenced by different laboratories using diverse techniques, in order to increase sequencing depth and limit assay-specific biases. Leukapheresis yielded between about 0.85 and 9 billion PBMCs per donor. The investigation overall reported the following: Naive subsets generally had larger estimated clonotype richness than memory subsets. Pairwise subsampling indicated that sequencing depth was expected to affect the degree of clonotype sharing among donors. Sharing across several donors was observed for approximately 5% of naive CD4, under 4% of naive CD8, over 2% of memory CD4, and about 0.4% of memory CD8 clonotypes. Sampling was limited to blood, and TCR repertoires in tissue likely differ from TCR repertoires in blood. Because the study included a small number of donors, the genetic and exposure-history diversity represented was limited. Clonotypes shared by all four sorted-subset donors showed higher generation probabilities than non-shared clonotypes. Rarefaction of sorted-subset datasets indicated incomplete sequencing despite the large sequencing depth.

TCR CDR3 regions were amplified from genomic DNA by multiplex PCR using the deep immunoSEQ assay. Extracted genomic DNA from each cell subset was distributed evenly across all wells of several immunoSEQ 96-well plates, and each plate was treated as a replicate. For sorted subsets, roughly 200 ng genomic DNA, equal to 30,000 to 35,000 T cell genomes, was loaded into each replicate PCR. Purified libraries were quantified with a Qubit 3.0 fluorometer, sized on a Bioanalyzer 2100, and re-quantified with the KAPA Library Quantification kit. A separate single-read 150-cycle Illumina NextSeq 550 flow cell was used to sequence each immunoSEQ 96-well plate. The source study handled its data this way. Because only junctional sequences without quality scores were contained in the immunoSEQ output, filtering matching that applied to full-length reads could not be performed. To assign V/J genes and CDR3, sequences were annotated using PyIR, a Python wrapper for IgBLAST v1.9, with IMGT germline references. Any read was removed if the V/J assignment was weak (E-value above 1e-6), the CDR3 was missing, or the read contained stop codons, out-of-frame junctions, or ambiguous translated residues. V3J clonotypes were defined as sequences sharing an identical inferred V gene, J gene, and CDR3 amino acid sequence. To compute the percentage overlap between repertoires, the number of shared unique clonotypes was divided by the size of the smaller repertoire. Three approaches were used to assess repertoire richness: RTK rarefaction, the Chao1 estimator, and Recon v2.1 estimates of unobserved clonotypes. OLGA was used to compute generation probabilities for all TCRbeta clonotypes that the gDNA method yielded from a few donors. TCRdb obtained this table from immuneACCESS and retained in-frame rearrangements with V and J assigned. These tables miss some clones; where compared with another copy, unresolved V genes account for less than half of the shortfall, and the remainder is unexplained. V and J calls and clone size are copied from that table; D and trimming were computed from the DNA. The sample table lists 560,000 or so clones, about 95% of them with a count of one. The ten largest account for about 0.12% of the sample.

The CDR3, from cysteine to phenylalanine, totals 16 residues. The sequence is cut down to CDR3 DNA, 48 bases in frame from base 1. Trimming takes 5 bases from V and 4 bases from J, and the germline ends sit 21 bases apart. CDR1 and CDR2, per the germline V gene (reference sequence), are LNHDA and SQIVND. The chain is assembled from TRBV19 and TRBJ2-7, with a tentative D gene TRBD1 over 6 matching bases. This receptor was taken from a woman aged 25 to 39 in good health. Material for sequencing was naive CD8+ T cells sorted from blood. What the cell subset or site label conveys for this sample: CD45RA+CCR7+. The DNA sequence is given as TGTGCCAGTAGTCCTGAACAGGGTTACGAACCATACGAGCAGTACTTC. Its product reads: CASSPEQGYEPYEQYF. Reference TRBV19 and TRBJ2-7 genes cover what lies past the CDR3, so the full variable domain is DGGITQSPKYLFRKEGQNVTLSCEQNLNHDAMYWYRQDPGQGLRLIYYSQIVNDFQKGDIAEGYSVSREKKESFPLTVTSAQKNPTAFYLCASSPEQGYEPYEQYFGPGTRLTVT.